This TCR beta chain was captured in a study of blood T cell repertoires in COVID-19. Study background: The United States, Italy and Spain provided the acute and convalescent COVID-19 samples. Sources were T cells, B-cell-depleted T cells, or PBMCs; the material itself was cDNA or gDNA.

This clone was detected ten times or more. Measured with immunoSEQ multiplex PCR; TCRdb has only the in-frame clones, and not every one. This table has about 210,000 clones, about 91% appearing once. The CDR3 totals 14 residues. V was clipped by 3 bases and J by 4 bases, with 9 bases between them. Germline V gene data show CDR1 as LNHNV and CDR2 as YYDKDF (reference sequence). The rearrangement joins TRBV15 to TRBJ1-4, with D unresolved. This sequence was found in a woman between 40 and 50 years old with acute or convalescent COVID-19. Sequenced sample: peripheral blood. The CDR3 spells CATSSAGRNEKLFF. CDR3 nucleotides: TGTGCCACCAGCAGTGCAGGCCGTAATGAAAAACTGTTTTTT.